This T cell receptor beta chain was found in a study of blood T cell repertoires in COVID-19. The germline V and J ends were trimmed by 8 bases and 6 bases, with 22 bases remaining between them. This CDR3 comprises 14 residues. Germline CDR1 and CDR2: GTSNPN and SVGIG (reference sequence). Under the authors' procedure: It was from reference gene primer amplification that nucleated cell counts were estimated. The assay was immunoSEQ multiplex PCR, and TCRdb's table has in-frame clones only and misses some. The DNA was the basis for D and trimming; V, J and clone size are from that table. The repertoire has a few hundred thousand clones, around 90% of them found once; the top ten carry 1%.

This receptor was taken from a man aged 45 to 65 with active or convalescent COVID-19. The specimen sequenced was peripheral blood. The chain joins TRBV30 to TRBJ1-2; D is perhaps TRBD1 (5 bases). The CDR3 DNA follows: TGTGCCGGCCATCCCGGGGGTGTGGACCATGGCTACACCTTC. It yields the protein CAGHPGGVDHGYTF. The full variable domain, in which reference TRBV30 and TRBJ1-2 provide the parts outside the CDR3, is SQTIHQWPATLVQPVGSPLSLECTVEGTSNPNLYWYRQAAGRGLQLLFYSVGIGQISSEVPQNLSASRPQDRQFILSSKKLLLSDSGFYLCAGHPGGVDHGYTFGSGTRLTVV.